The 2 T cell receptor beta chains given below trace back to one sample, sequenced in a study of blood T cells in healthy people across ages. The second PCR ran roughly 7 to 11 cycles with a sample-barcoded 5' primer and J-beta primers. Each CDR3 protein gets one entry after TCRdb re-called the 5' RACE reads with MiXCR. Here the sample spans roughly 860,000 distinct CDR3 sequences, 55% to 65% being singletons. What was sequenced was blood. These receptors originate from a man aged 25-45 years in good health.

The V gene is TRBV20-1, the J gene TRBJ2-7, with D perhaps matching TRBD2 (6 bases). Trimming removed 3 bases from V and 5 bases from J, with 14 bases in between. CDR3 size: 13 residues. Germline V gene lookup returns CDR1 DFQATT and CDR2 SNEGSKA (reference sequence). CDR3 in amino acids: CSARPAGLNEQYF. In nucleotides, the CDR3 is TGCAGTGCTAGGCCAGCGGGCTTGAACGAGCAGTACTTC.

The chain carries TRBV9 and TRBJ1-2; D remains unclear. The germline V and J ends were trimmed by 3 bases and 1 base, with 7 bases remaining between them. The CDR3 loop spans 13 amino acids. Looked up from germline, CDR1 is SGDLS and CDR2 is YYNGEE. The chain's CDR3 is CASSDVGNYGYTF. In nucleotides, the CDR3 is TGTGCCAGCAGCGATGTAGGTAACTATGGCTACACCTTC.